These 29 T cell receptor beta chains originate from one sample sequenced in a study of blood T cells in healthy people across ages (dated by TCRdb to between 2014 and 2017). The receptor library was made with 5' RACE. Sequencer: Illumina HiSeq 2500. A second 7 to 11 cycle PCR used a sample-barcoded 5' primer and a J-beta primer mix. Using fastp trimming at Q25 and MiXCR clonotype assembly, TCRdb reanalyzed the public sequencing data and kept in-frame beta chains. Merged by CDR3 protein, the rows form single entries marked with the most common genes and DNA. This sample comprises 600,000 or so distinct CDR3 sequences, roughly 48% of them detected only once. The top ten clones comprise around 23% of the sample. The sequencing sample was made of blood. These receptors all come from a man at least 80 years old in good health.

This clonotype was picked up a small number of times. The rearrangement joins TRBV27 to TRBJ2-7, with D uncertain. This CDR3 has 14 amino acids. Looked up from germline, CDR1 is MNHEY and CDR2 is SMNVEV (reference sequence). V dropped 6 bases and J dropped 6 bases, with 18 bases sitting between them. The CDR3 DNA sequence: TGTGCCAGCAGCAGACCGGGTAGCCCTTCCGAGCAGTACTTC. It is translated as CASSRPGSPSEQYF.

The chain combines TRBV6-2 or TRBV6-3 with TRBJ2-1, with D possibly called TRBD1 or TRBD2 (5 bases each). Germline assignment: CDR1 MNHEY and CDR2 SVGEGT. The V end lost 2 bases, the J end lost 5 bases, and 19 bases lay between the germline ends. The CDR3 is made up of 17 amino acids. CDR3 DNA: TGTGCCAGCAGTTACAACATCCGGGACGGTCCTAACAATGAGCAGTTCTTC. This encodes CASSYNIRDGPNNEQFF.

This rearrangement joins TRBV18 to TRBJ2-3; 10 bases align to TRBD1. The V gene end was trimmed by 4 bases and the J gene end by 5 bases; junction bases not matched to a gene: 6. Per germline, CDR1 KGHSH and CDR2 LQKENI. The CDR3 runs to 15 residues. CDR3 protein: CASSRPGQGRDTQYF. DNA of the CDR3: TGTGCCAGCTCACGACCGGGACAGGGGAGAGATACGCAGTATTTT.

The chain couples TRBV20-1 to TRBJ2-3; D possibly corresponds to TRBD2 (5 bases). The length of the CDR3 is 12 residues. Germline V gene data show CDR1 as DFQATT and CDR2 as SNEGSKA (reference sequence). V dropped 5 bases and J dropped 4 bases, with 10 bases sitting between them. CDR3 in DNA: TGCAGTGCTGTACTAGTCCCAGATACGCAGTATTTT. Residues: CSAVLVPDTQYF.

Concerning this clonotype: A much larger clonotype is one base distant, so this may be a read error. The rearrangement uses TRBV6-6 and TRBJ2-7; D remains ambiguous. The CDR3 has 14 amino acids. The V end lost 5 bases, the J end lost 7 bases, and 18 bases lay between the germline ends. Germline lookup yields CDR1 MNHNY and CDR2 SVGAGI (reference sequence). The CDR3 sequence is CASSALLALWEQYF. Here the CDR3 DNA reads TGTGCCAGCAGTGCCCTACTTGCCCTGTGGGAGCAGTACTTC.

With respect to this clonotype: A much larger clonotype is one base distant, so this may be a read error. V gene TRBV6-5 combines with J gene TRBJ2-1; D possibly corresponds to TRBD2 (5 bases). Deletions cut 7 bases from V and 8 bases from J, with 18 bases between. The CDR3 has 14 amino acids. Germline CDR1 and CDR2: MNHEY and SVGAGI. CDR3 DNA sequence: TGTGCCAGCACCCCTGGCAGGAGCGGCTATGAGCAGTTCTTC. It yields the protein CASTPGRSGYEQFF.

This rearrangement joins TRBV3-1 to TRBJ2-1, with 7 bases lining up with TRBD1. The germline CDR1 and CDR2 sequences are LGHDT and YNNKEL (reference sequence). There are 20 residues in the CDR3. The V gene end was trimmed by 4 bases and the J gene end by 0 bases; junction bases not matched to a gene: 18. The CDR3 region is CASSPLAGRGKDSSYNEQFF. As DNA, the CDR3 is TGTGCCAGCAGCCCTCTGGCGGGCAGGGGGAAAGATAGCTCCTACAATGAGCAGTTCTTC.

This chain joins TRBV20-1 and TRBJ1-1, with 8 bases lining up with TRBD1. CDR1 is DFQATT, CDR2 SNEGSKA, per germline (reference sequence). Losses at the gene ends were 6 bases for V and 4 bases for J; bases not matched to a gene: 7. The CDR3 totals 13 residues. CDR3 in DNA: TGCAGTGCCTCTAGGACAGGGACCACTGAAGCTTTCTTT. This codes for CSASRTGTTEAFF.

There are a few counts of this clonotype. The chain combines TRBV5-1 with TRBJ2-6, with D unresolved. The CDR3 runs to 14 residues. The V gene lost 4 bases and the J gene lost 1 base, with 6 bases spanning the gap. From germline, CDR1 is SGHRS and CDR2 YFSETQ. The CDR3 nucleotides are TGCGCCAGCAGCGCCCCTTCTGGGGCCAACGTCCTGACTTTC. It codes for CASSAPSGANVLTF.

This rearrangement joins TRBV27 to TRBJ2-1; D remains ambiguous. There are 14 residues in the CDR3. Germline assignment: CDR1 MNHEY and CDR2 SMNVEV (reference sequence). V dropped 10 bases and J dropped 0 bases, with 13 bases sitting between them. This chain's CDR3 is CANSPYSSYNEQFF. For the CDR3, the DNA is TGTGCCAACAGCCCGTATAGCTCCTACAATGAGCAGTTCTTC.

The chain has TRBV9 and TRBJ2-3; 7 bases line up with TRBD2. Germline CDR1 is SGDLS and CDR2 is YYNGEE. The V segment lost 1 base and the J segment 11 bases; nucleotides outside the gene matches: 7. This CDR3 is built from 13 residues. CDR3 in amino acids: CASSVPGLAEQYF. The CDR3 nucleotides are TGTGCCAGCAGCGTACCGGGGCTAGCGGAGCAGTATTTT.

This chain connects TRBV6-5 to TRBJ1-2; D gene unclear. Germline CDR1 is MNHEY and CDR2 is SVGAGI. The V gene lost 0 bases and the J gene lost 2 bases, with 13 bases spanning the gap. The CDR3 has 16 amino acids. For the CDR3, the DNA is TGTGCCAGCAGTTACTCGTTCGCAGTCTCCAACTATGGCTACACCTTC. Residues: CASSYSFAVSNYGYTF.

This chain links TRBV20-1 with TRBJ2-7, with 12 bases fitting TRBD2. The germline V gene has CDR1 DFQATT and CDR2 SNEGSKA (reference sequence). This CDR3 is built from 15 residues. The junction had 3 bases not matched to a gene; V was cut back by 2 bases and J by 1 base. CDR3 loop: CSARQLAGGSYEQYF. CDR3 bases: TGCAGTGCTAGACAACTAGCGGGAGGTTCCTACGAGCAGTACTTC.

CDR3 in amino acids: CASSLVGLNTEAFF. As DNA, the CDR3 is TGTGCCAGCAGCTTAGTTGGGTTGAACACTGAAGCTTTCTTT. The chain links TRBV7-2 to TRBJ1-1; D unresolved. Trimming cost V 1 base and J 0 bases, with 6 bases left between them. The CDR3 contains 14 residues. CDR1 SGHTA and CDR2 FQGNSA come from the germline V gene.

The V and J genes are TRBV28 and TRBJ2-7, with 8 positions matching TRBD2. Per germline, CDR1 MDHEN and CDR2 SYDVKM. Germline trimming cut 5 bases from V and 7 bases from J; bases unmatched to any gene: 10. CDR3 size: 14 residues. The CDR3 protein is CASSQLAAPWEQYF. CDR3 nucleotide sequence: TGTGCCAGCAGTCAACTAGCGGCCCCCTGGGAGCAGTACTTC.

The chain has TRBV12-3 or TRBV12-4 and TRBJ1-2; D is perhaps TRBD1 (5 bases). V lost 5 bases and J lost 8, with 15 bases in between. The CDR3 covers 13 residues. For the CDR3, the DNA is TGTGCCAGCAGTACCCGACAGACAGCCGGCTACACCTTC. Residues: CASSTRQTAGYTF.

The rearrangement uses TRBV30 and TRBJ2-7; D is unclear. CDR1 is GTSNPN, CDR2 SVGIG, per germline (reference sequence). V was trimmed by 1 base and J by 7 bases, leaving 11 bases between them. The CDR3 has 12 amino acids. Here the CDR3 DNA reads TGTGCCTGGAGTGATCCAGTGAATGAGCAGTACTTC. This translates into CAWSDPVNEQYF.

CDR3 protein: CSARDSILQETQYF. The DNA for the CDR3 is TGCAGTGCGAGGGACAGCATCCTCCAGGAGACCCAGTACTTC. V gene TRBV20-1 combines with J gene TRBJ2-5; 7 nucleotides line up with TRBD1. The trim removed 6 bases at V and 5 bases at J, leaving 12 bases unmatched. The CDR3 runs 14 residues. The germline V gene encodes CDR1 DFQATT and CDR2 SNEGSKA (reference sequence).

This clonotype showed up many times. The chain uses TRBV6-6 and TRBJ1-2; D may be TRBD1 (6 bases). V was trimmed by 6 bases and J by 8 bases, leaving 13 bases between them. Germline CDR1 reads MNHNY; CDR2 reads SVGAGI (reference sequence). The CDR3 spans 12 residues. In DNA form, the CDR3 reads TGTGCCAGCAGCCAGACAGGTGGAGGCTACACCTTC. Protein: CASSQTGGGYTF.

The chain carries TRBV3-1 and TRBJ2-1, with D tentatively TRBD1 or TRBD2 (5 bases each). The CDR3 runs to 15 residues. Germline lookup yields CDR1 LGHDT and CDR2 YNNKEL (reference sequence). The germline V and J ends were trimmed by 4 bases and 2 bases, with 12 bases remaining between them. The DNA of the CDR3 is TGTGCCAGCAGCCCTAGCAGGGCAACCTACAATGAGCAGTTCTTC. This sequence encodes CASSPSRATYNEQFF.

In the case of this clonotype: Relative to the germline gene, one junction end is altered; a read error may explain this. The chain recombines TRBV30 with TRBJ2-7; D unresolved. CDR3 length: 12 amino acids. Looked up from germline, CDR1 is GTSNPN and CDR2 is SVGIG (reference sequence). In DNA, the CDR3 is TGTACCTGGAGACACTTCTCCTACGAGCAGTACTTC. It translates to CTWRHFSYEQYF. Based on the CDR3 plus reference TRBV30 and TRBJ2-7, the full variable domain is SQTIHQWPATLVQPVGSPLSLECTVEGTSNPNLYWYRQAAGRGLQLLFYSVGIGQISSEVPQNLSASRPQDRQFILSSKKLLLSDSGFYLCTWRHFSYEQYFGPGTRLTVT.

This clonotype was picked up a small number of times. This CDR3 is CASSTHSRVVGYGYTF. The CDR3 coding sequence is TGTGCCAGCAGTACCCACTCCAGGGTTGTTGGCTATGGCTACACCTTC. The V call is TRBV7-2, the J call TRBJ1-2; tentatively, D is TRBD1 (5 bases). V lost 6 bases and J 4 bases, leaving 21 bases between the germline ends. Germline V gene data show CDR1 as SGHTA and CDR2 as FQGNSA. The CDR3 runs to 16 residues.

J is TRBJ2-1 and V is TRBV6-2 or TRBV6-3; 14 bases match TRBD2. CDR1 is MNHEY, CDR2 SVGEGT, per germline. Trimming removed 5 bases from V and 7 bases from J; junction bases left unmatched: 13. This CDR3 is 18 amino acids long. CDR3 loop: CASSTNAGTSGGSNEQFF. The CDR3 coding sequence is TGTGCCAGCAGTACAAACGCCGGGACTAGCGGGGGCTCTAATGAGCAGTTCTTC.

This clonotype was observed at least ten times. The rearrangement uses TRBV29-1 and TRBJ2-1; no definite D call. V gave up 5 bases and J gave up 2 bases, with 13 bases separating them. The CDR3 is made up of 14 amino acids. Germline CDR1 and CDR2: SQVTM and ANQGSEA. CDR3 DNA: TGCAGCGTTAACAGACCCGAGCCCTACAATGAGCAGTTCTTC. It codes for CSVNRPEPYNEQFF.

This clonotype was seen repeatedly, ten times or more. The V gene is TRBV6-6, the J gene TRBJ2-5, with D perhaps assigned TRBD1 or TRBD2 (6 bases each). The germline CDR1 and CDR2 sequences are MNHNY and SVGAGI (reference sequence). Trimming took off 8 bases at V and 0 bases at J, with 13 bases between the two ends. This CDR3 region has 14 residues. In DNA form, the CDR3 reads TGTGCCAGCTCCCTAGGGGGGTACCAAGAGACCCAGTACTTC. Its protein product is CASSLGGYQETQYF.

The chain recombines TRBV20-1 with TRBJ2-1; 9 bases are a match to TRBD2. Germline-derived CDR1 and CDR2 are DFQATT and SNEGSKA (reference sequence). The CDR3 has 15 residues. The V and J ends lost 2 bases and 2 bases, in that order; junction bases with no gene match: 4. Written as DNA, the CDR3 is TGCAGTGCTAGAATGGCTAGCGGGACCTACAATGAGCAGTTCTTC. The encoded protein is CSARMASGTYNEQFF.

This clonotype has only a few counts. The rearrangement links TRBV13 to TRBJ2-1; D is possibly TRBD1 (5 bases). The CDR3 is 14 amino acids. Germline CDR1 is PRHDT and CDR2 is FYEKMQ (reference sequence). V lost 2 bases and J 6 bases, leaving 11 bases between the germline ends. Written as DNA, the CDR3 is TGTGCCAGCAGCTTACAGGGTTTTAGCAATGAGCAGTTCTTC. This codes for CASSLQGFSNEQFF.

This clonotype was seen a few times. The V call is TRBV20-1, the J call TRBJ2-1; TRBD2 matches at 9 bases. There are 17 residues in the CDR3. Per germline, CDR1 DFQATT and CDR2 SNEGSKA (reference sequence). V gave up 6 bases and J gave up 4 bases; unmatched junction bases: 16. The CDR3 DNA follows: TGCAGTGCCCGACCCAAGGGCGGGAGGGCAAGGTACAATGAGCAGTTCTTC. Translated: CSARPKGGRARYNEQFF.

The chain uses TRBV20-1 and TRBJ2-4; 15 bases are shared with TRBD2. The J call could be wrong; TRBJ2-5 is a better fit for the DNA end. The CDR3 runs to 17 residues. CDR1 is DFQATT, CDR2 SNEGSKA, per germline (reference sequence). The CDR3 coding sequence is TGCAGTGCAACCGGGACTAGCGGGAGGCGAGATAAGGAGACCCAGTACTTC. It specifies CSATGTSGRRDKETQYF.